This T cell receptor (beta chain) was retrieved from a study of patients and donors after allogeneic stem cell transplantation. MiXCR, run by TCRdb on the RT-PCR reads, gives a single entry per CDR3 protein. This sample has roughly 40,000 distinct CDR3 sequences; more than 30% occur once, and the top ten carry around 72%. The CDR3 is 14 residues long. The V gene's germline CDR1 is ENHRY and CDR2 SYGVKD. V dropped 6 bases and J dropped 5 bases, with 11 bases sitting between them. Material for sequencing was blood, either unsorted or a sorted T cell fraction (not recorded which). The chain has TRBV10-3 and TRBJ1-6; a weak D match, TRBD1 (5 bases). The sequence was obtained from a human donor who was either an allogeneic HSCT recipient or a stem cell or donor lymphocyte infusion donor (not recorded which). It is not recorded whose cells these are; they may come from a transplant donor. CDR3 sequence (DNA): TGTGCCATCAGCCGTCAGGGAAATAATTCACCCCTCCACTTT. Protein sequence: CAISRQGNNSPLHF.